The sequence of this T cell receptor beta chain was determined in a study of T-cell memory formation after mild COVID-19. Via MiXCR, TCRdb re-called the 5' RACE reads, giving one row per CDR3 protein. This table holds over 300,000 distinct CDR3 sequences, about 20% found once. Whole-study findings and limits: Several responding clones turned up in pre-infection memory, indicating that cross-reactive memory may have taken part.

This clonotype was recorded at least ten times. The antigen is unknown. The sequencing sample was made of PBMCs or a T cell subset sorted from them (not recorded which). This TCR derives from a man aged 18 to 30 who had mild COVID-19 (a few samples of this study predate the infection). Cell type and time point are not known.

In DNA, the CDR3 is TGTGCCAGCAGCTTGTCGTTCCGAGAGACCCAGTACTTC. As protein: CASSLSFRETQYF. This chain links TRBV7-9 with TRBJ2-5, with D unresolved. Germline-derived CDR1 and CDR2 are SEHNR and FQNEAQ (reference sequence). Deletions cut 3 bases from V and 4 bases from J, with 9 bases between. The CDR3 is 13 residues long.